The present entry profiles one T cell receptor (beta chain) with its context. Antigen: not known. Researchers took blood at baseline, on cycle 4 day 1, and on cycle 7 day 1. The data stem from a study of OX40 agonist ivuxolimab in advanced cancers. Study background: Under the entry rules, prior anti-PD-1, anti-PD-L1 or anti-CTLA-4 therapy was allowed, and about 38% had some. Study observations and caveats: Some patients without response likewise showed low normalized clonal expansion. There was clonal expansion of CD4+ and CD8+ blood T cells by week 6 at 0.1 to 3.0 mg/kg.

Sequencing used immunoSEQ multiplex PCR; TCRdb keeps in-frame clones, though not all of them. The top ten hold roughly 54% of the sample, which has 45,000 to 50,000 clones, roughly nine tenths seen once. V shed 5 bases, J shed 5 bases, and the junction held 8 bases outside the gene matches. The CDR3 has 15 amino acids. Germline CDR1 SGHNT, CDR2 YYREEE (reference sequence). The chain employs TRBV5-4 and TRBJ2-2; 8 bases fit TRBD1. Sample: CD4+ or CD8+ T cells sorted from blood, taken in a trial of the OX40 agonist ivuxolimab. The receptor comes from an adult with an advanced solid tumor such as melanoma, head and neck, liver or kidney cancer. CDR3 nucleotide sequence: TGTGCCAGCAGTTCGACAGGGGAAGGAACCGGGGAGCTGTTTTTT. Its translation is CASSSTGEGTGELFF.